This T cell receptor beta chain was sequenced during a study of identical twins. This clonotype occurred a few times. The target antigen is unknown. The study, taken as a whole, reports: Instead of following the same donors, the conclusions were based on cross-sectional statistical analysis. Among beta out-of-frame sequences, excess sharing between twins appeared weaker. Cord blood beta clonotypes that were abundant carried fewer insertions, and memory repertoires showed no such trend.

Trimming at V came to 5 bases and at J to 0 bases, leaving 9 bases not matched to a gene. CDR3 length: 18 amino acids. Germline CDR1 and CDR2: SGHRS and YFSETQ. In TCRdb, the 5' RACE reads were re-called with MiXCR into one record per CDR3 protein. The sample contains 1.5 million to 2 million distinct CDR3 sequences, less than 35% of which appear only once. Every donor was a healthy Caucasian. Sequenced input: cord blood. The sequence was collected from a newborn girl in good health. The rearrangement uses TRBV5-1 and TRBJ2-4; 12 positions agree with TRBD2. The CDR3 DNA sequence: TGCGCCAGCAGACGGACTAGCGGGGTCCTGTTAGCCAAAAACATTCAGTACTTC. It yields the protein CASRRTSGVLLAKNIQYF.